Listed here is a single TCR beta chain. The antigen is unknown. These data originate in a study of shared clonotypes between healthy human individuals. The germline V gene encodes CDR1 SGHNT and CDR2 YYREEE (reference sequence). The CDR3 is 14 amino acids. Losses at the gene ends were 9 bases for V and 13 bases for J; bases not matched to a gene: 15. Study outcomes and limitations: An expected dependence of interdonor clonotype sharing on sequencing depth was noted.

Clones were read by immunoSEQ multiplex PCR, and TCRdb kept only the in-frame ones, dropping some. The data show approximately 500,000 clones, with about 72% seen just once and 12% held by the top ten. V is TRBV5-4 and J is TRBJ2-7, with TRBD2 matching 14 bases. The sequence derives from a middle-aged woman in good health. Some clones in this sample may be carry-over from other donors' samples. Sequenced sample: PBMCs. This CDR3 reads CATRPPGTSGSDYF. The CDR3 DNA reads TGTGCCACCCGACCCCCGGGGACTAGCGGGAGTGATTACTTC.